Listed below are T cell receptor beta chains from one sample, sequenced in a study of cytomegalovirus exposure and HLA in healthy donors. The protocol was immunoSEQ multiplex PCR, while the TCRdb copy is restricted to in-frame clones and leaves out a portion. This sample has 100,000 to 150,000 clones; about 91% occur once, and the top ten carry more than 0.95%. The specimen sequenced was PBMCs. The origin of the receptors is a woman between 18 and 29 years old in good health and CMV-seronegative. CDR3s include the opening cysteine and the closing phenylalanine or tryptophan. D genes are given only for firm matches. Size is omitted from some rows. Given values are once, few, many or a class for expanded clones.

V gene: TRBV5-1; D gene: -; clone size: once; J gene: TRBJ1-1; CDR3 DNA: TGCGCCAGCAGTACGAACACGGGGAACACTGAAGCTTTCTTT; CDR3 protein: CASSTNTGNTEAFF
V gene: TRBV13; D gene: TRBD2; clone size: -; J gene: TRBJ2-3; CDR3 DNA: TGTGCCAGCAGCCCCAGCGGGGGCCTCAGCACAGATACGCAGTATTTT; CDR3 protein: CASSPSGGLSTDTQYF
V gene: TRBV19; D gene: -; clone size: -; J gene: TRBJ1-6; CDR3 DNA: TGTGCCAGTAGTCCGGAGGATAGGGATAATTCACCCCTCCACTTT; CDR3 protein: CASSPEDRDNSPLHF
V gene: TRBV27; D gene: TRBD1; clone size: once; J gene: TRBJ1-3; CDR3 DNA: TGTGCCAGCAGTACAGGGGCGGGAAACACCATATATTTT; CDR3 protein: CASSTGAGNTIYF
V gene: TRBV7-6; D gene: TRBD2; clone size: -; J gene: TRBJ2-3; CDR3 DNA: TGTGCCAGCAGCGAGCGGCGGGGGTCGCGCACAGATACGCAGTATTTT; CDR3 protein: CASSERRGSRTDTQYF
V gene: TRBV18; D gene: -; clone size: -; J gene: TRBJ2-2; CDR3 DNA: TGTGCCAGCTCACCAATGCTAGGTGGGAACACCGGGGAGCTGTTTTTT; CDR3 protein: CASSPMLGGNTGELFF
V gene: TRBV6-5; D gene: -; clone size: -; J gene: TRBJ2-3; CDR3 DNA: TGTGCCAGCAGTTACCGGGGGACGGCGGATACGCAGTATTTT; CDR3 protein: CASSYRGTADTQYF
V gene: TRBV5-1; D gene: -; clone size: -; J gene: TRBJ2-7; CDR3 DNA: TGCGCCAGCAGCTCCCACCATCAGATAACCTACGAGCAGTACTTC; CDR3 protein: CASSSHHQITYEQYF
V gene: TRBV2; D gene: -; clone size: -; J gene: TRBJ2-5; CDR3 DNA: TGTGCCAGCAGGTCTTTCGCCGGGACTCAGTGGGGGGCCCAGTACTTC; CDR3 protein: CASRSFAGTQWGAQYF
V gene: TRBV9; D gene: TRBD2; clone size: -; J gene: TRBJ2-3; CDR3 DNA: TGTGCCAGCAGCGTAGGACTAGCGGGGGCCTCCACAGATACGCAGTATTTT; CDR3 protein: CASSVGLAGASTDTQYF
V gene: TRBV18; D gene: TRBD2; clone size: -; J gene: TRBJ2-5; CDR3 DNA: TGTGCCAGCTCACCAACTAGCGGGATGTGGGAGACCCAGTACTTC; CDR3 protein: CASSPTSGMWETQYF
V gene: TRBV5-1; D gene: TRBD1; clone size: -; J gene: TRBJ1-2; CDR3 DNA: TGCGCCAGCAGCCTACAGGGGGCCGGTGGCTACACCTTC; CDR3 protein: CASSLQGAGGYTF
V gene: TRBV19; D gene: -; clone size: -; J gene: TRBJ1-1; CDR3 DNA: TGTGCCAGTAGTCGGGGTTCCGCGTTGAACACTGAAGCTTTCTTT; CDR3 protein: CASSRGSALNTEAFF
V gene: TRBV5-4; D gene: -; clone size: -; J gene: TRBJ2-1; CDR3 DNA: TGTGCCAGCAGCTTGTGGACTGTCAATGAGCAGTTCTTC; CDR3 protein: CASSLWTVNEQFF
V gene: TRBV15; D gene: TRBD1; clone size: -; J gene: TRBJ1-4; CDR3 DNA: TGTGCCACCAGCAGAGTCGGACAGGGGGCAGGAAAACTGTTTTTT; CDR3 protein: CATSRVGQGAGKLFF
V gene: TRBV15; D gene: -; clone size: -; J gene: TRBJ1-1; CDR3 DNA: TGTGCCACCAGCACGCAAATCAGCAGGGGCACTGAAGCTTTCTTT; CDR3 protein: CATSTQISRGTEAFF
V gene: TRBV5-1; D gene: -; clone size: -; J gene: TRBJ1-5; CDR3 DNA: TGCGCCAGCAGCTTAATACGGACTGCAGATAGCAATCAGCCCCAGCATTTT; CDR3 protein: CASSLIRTADSNQPQHF
V gene: TRBV10-1; D gene: -; clone size: -; J gene: TRBJ2-3; CDR3 DNA: TGCGCCAGCAGTGCGGGGGTAGATACGCAGTATTTT; CDR3 protein: CASSAGVDTQYF
V gene: TRBV6-1; D gene: -; clone size: -; J gene: TRBJ2-2; CDR3 DNA: TGTGCCAGCAGTGATAAGGGGGCCGGGGAGCTGTTTTTT; CDR3 protein: CASSDKGAGELFF
V gene: TRBV18; D gene: TRBD1; clone size: -; J gene: TRBJ2-7; CDR3 DNA: TGTGCCAGCTCTCCGGGACAGTCCTACGAGCAGTACTTC; CDR3 protein: CASSPGQSYEQYF
V gene: TRBV4-2; D gene: TRBD1; clone size: -; J gene: TRBJ2-1; CDR3 DNA: TGTGCCAGCAGCCAAGAACAGGGGGATTCCTACAATGAGCAGTTCTTC; CDR3 protein: CASSQEQGDSYNEQFF
V gene: TRBV6-5; D gene: TRBD2; clone size: once; J gene: TRBJ2-7; CDR3 DNA: TGTGCCAGCAGTTACAGTGGGACTAGCGCCTACGAGCAGTACTTC; CDR3 protein: CASSYSGTSAYEQYF
V gene: TRBV29-1; D gene: TRBD1; clone size: -; J gene: TRBJ2-7; CDR3 DNA: TGCAGCGCGAGCAAAGGGACAGGGTTTTACGAGCAGTACTTC; CDR3 protein: CSASKGTGFYEQYF
V gene: TRBV19; D gene: TRBD2; clone size: -; J gene: TRBJ2-7; CDR3 DNA: TGTGCCAGTAGAGCGGGGGGACCCCCTTACGAGCAGTACTTC; CDR3 protein: CASRAGGPPYEQYF
V gene: TRBV9; D gene: TRBD1; clone size: -; J gene: TRBJ1-4; CDR3 DNA: TGTGCCAGCAGCCGGACAGGGGTGGGTGAAAAACTGTTTTTT; CDR3 protein: CASSRTGVGEKLFF
V gene: TRBV10-2; D gene: -; clone size: -; J gene: TRBJ1-6; CDR3 DNA: TGCGCCAGCAGTGATGGGGGGAGCTCCTATAATTCACCCCTCCACTTT; CDR3 protein: CASSDGGSSYNSPLHF
V gene: TRBV7-7; D gene: TRBD1; clone size: -; J gene: TRBJ2-7; CDR3 DNA: TGTGCCAGCAGCTTCGGACAGGGGGCTGGGGAGCAGTACTTC; CDR3 protein: CASSFGQGAGEQYF
V gene: TRBV7-8; D gene: TRBD1; clone size: -; J gene: TRBJ1-1; CDR3 DNA: TGTGCCAGCAGCGGGCGAGTGACAGGGGAGGACACTGAAGCTTTCTTT; CDR3 protein: CASSGRVTGEDTEAFF
V gene: TRBV15; D gene: -; clone size: -; J gene: TRBJ1-5; CDR3 DNA: TGTGCCACCAGCACACAGGGTTCTCGGCCCCAGCATTTT; CDR3 protein: CATSTQGSRPQHF
V gene: TRBV7-9; D gene: -; clone size: -; J gene: TRBJ1-5; CDR3 DNA: TGTGCCAGCAGCTTTGCAGGTTCTTACCAGCCCCAGCATTTT; CDR3 protein: CASSFAGSYQPQHF
V gene: TRBV5-1; D gene: -; clone size: -; J gene: TRBJ2-5; CDR3 DNA: TGCGCCAGCAGCTGGCGGGGACCACAAGAGACCCAGTACTTC; CDR3 protein: CASSWRGPQETQYF
V gene: TRBV9; D gene: TRBD2; clone size: -; J gene: TRBJ2-1; CDR3 DNA: TGTGCCAGCAGCGTAGGACTAGCGGGGCTATACAATGAGCAGTTCTTC; CDR3 protein: CASSVGLAGLYNEQFF
V gene: TRBV19; D gene: TRBD1; clone size: -; J gene: TRBJ1-2; CDR3 DNA: TGTGCCAGTAGTATCGACAGGGGGCCGGTCGACTATGGCTACACCTTC; CDR3 protein: CASSIDRGPVDYGYTF
V gene: TRBV7-2; D gene: -; clone size: -; J gene: TRBJ2-3; CDR3 DNA: TGTGCCAGCAGCTTAGTGTCCATTAGCACAGATACGCAGTATTTT; CDR3 protein: CASSLVSISTDTQYF
V gene: TRBV12-5; D gene: -; clone size: -; J gene: TRBJ2-7; CDR3 DNA: TGTGCTAGTGGTTTGTTCCAAGAACTAGAATACGAGCAGTACTTC; CDR3 protein: CASGLFQELEYEQYF
V gene: TRBV6-1; D gene: TRBD1; clone size: -; J gene: TRBJ1-1; CDR3 DNA: TGTGCCAGCACCCCGGGACAGTCAAATAGGGCTTTCTTT; CDR3 protein: CASTPGQSNRAFF